The 20 T cell receptor beta chains below come from one sample, sequenced in a study of blood T cell repertoires in COVID-19. Profiling relied on immunoSEQ multiplex PCR, and the TCRdb table lists in-frame clones only, not all of them. The sample includes under 80,000 clones, 60% to 80% of them seen just once. The source material was peripheral blood. Every receptor here comes from an elderly man with active or convalescent COVID-19.

This clone was seen a few times. CDR3 DNA: TGTGCCAGCTCACCACGCCTAGCGGGAGGGGATACGCAGTATTTT. It encodes CASSPRLAGGDTQYF. The genes are TRBV18 and TRBJ2-3, with 12 positions matching TRBD2. V dropped 1 base and J dropped 6; count of bases not matched to a gene: 2. The CDR3 is 15 residues long. Germline-derived CDR1 and CDR2 are KGHSH and LQKENI. The full variable domain, its missing parts supplied by reference TRBV18 and TRBJ2-3, is NAGVMQNPRHLVRRRGQEARLRCSPMKGHSHVYWYRQLPEEGLKFMVYLQKENIIDESGMPKERFSAEFPKEGPSILRIQQVVRGDSAAYFCASSPRLAGGDTQYFGPGTRLTVL.

The chain links TRBV20-1 to TRBJ1-2; 8 positions match TRBD1. The CDR3 runs 11 residues. J was trimmed by 11 bases and V by 6 bases; bases with no gene match: 8. Germline V gives CDR1 DFQATT, CDR2 SNEGSKA (reference sequence). CDR3 sequence: CSAGGQGGYTF. The DNA of the CDR3 is TGCAGTGCGGGCGGACAGGGAGGATACACCTTC.

This clone was counted many times. Other DNA sequences within the sample encode an identical CDR3. V is TRBV27 and J is TRBJ2-2, with 7 bases matching TRBD1. Germline CDR1 is MNHEY and CDR2 is SMNVEV (reference sequence). CDR3 length: 14 residues. Trimming removed 5 bases from V and 7 bases from J; junction bases left unmatched: 7. The CDR3 is CASSPRQGSGELFF. CDR3 coding DNA: TGTGCCAGCAGTCCTCGACAGGGAAGCGGGGAGCTGTTTTTT.

The V call is TRBV18, the J call TRBJ2-2; 9 bases are a match to TRBD1. Germline V gene lookup returns CDR1 KGHSH and CDR2 LQKENI. V gave up 3 bases and J gave up 3 bases; unmatched junction bases: 2. This CDR3 region has 15 residues. The CDR3 region has the DNA TGTGCCAGCTCACCCAGACAGGGGGACACCGGGGAGCTGTTTTTT. This translates into CASSPRQGDTGELFF.

V usage is TRBV5-1 and J usage is TRBJ1-6; D perhaps matches TRBD1 (5 bases). The V gene's germline CDR1 is SGHRS and CDR2 YFSETQ. V lost 0 bases and J 3 bases, leaving 10 bases between the germline ends. This CDR3 spans 16 amino acids. The CDR3: CASSLGLRGYNSPLHF. As DNA, the CDR3 is TGCGCCAGCAGCTTGGGACTTAGGGGCTATAATTCACCCCTCCACTTT.

The V call is TRBV27, the J call TRBJ2-2; D is unresolved. Germline assignment: CDR1 MNHEY and CDR2 SMNVEV (reference sequence). Trimming stripped 5 bases from V and 4 bases from J, with 14 bases between. This CDR3 comprises 15 residues. CDR3 in DNA: TGTGCCAGCAGTCCCCACTACCCTCTCACCGGGGAGCTGTTTTTT. Its protein product is CASSPHYPLTGELFF.

This clone was counted at least ten times. V gene TRBV6-2 or TRBV6-3 combines with J gene TRBJ2-2, with no clear D. The V gene lost 3 bases and the J gene lost 0 bases, with 8 bases spanning the gap. The CDR3 consists of 15 residues. Germline CDR1 and CDR2: MNHEY and SVGEGT. Written as DNA, the CDR3 is TGTGCCAGCAGTTATGGCGGAACGAACACCGGGGAGCTGTTTTTT. It yields the protein CASSYGGTNTGELFF.

The J gene is TRBJ2-5, the V gene TRBV18, with D possibly matching TRBD2 (5 bases). V was cut by 3 bases and J by 7 bases, with 12 bases left in between. The CDR3 totals 13 residues. Germline V CDR1 and CDR2: KGHSH, LQKENI. CDR3 in DNA: TGTGCCAGCTCACCGGCTCGGGAAGGGACCCAGTACTTC. Encoded protein: CASSPAREGTQYF. The full variable domain, with the rest looked up from reference TRBV18 and TRBJ2-5, is NAGVMQNPRHLVRRRGQEARLRCSPMKGHSHVYWYRQLPEEGLKFMVYLQKENIIDESGMPKERFSAEFPKEGPSILRIQQVVRGDSAAYFCASSPAREGTQYFGPGTRLLVL.

The chain recombines TRBV5-4 with TRBJ2-1; no definite D call. V was cut by 0 bases and J by 2 bases, with 12 bases left in between. Per germline, CDR1 SGHNT and CDR2 YYREEE (reference sequence). This CDR3 is 16 amino acids long. The CDR3 here is CASSLAAALTYNEQFF. CDR3 coding DNA: TGTGCCAGCAGCTTGGCCGCGGCCCTCACCTACAATGAGCAGTTCTTC. The full variable domain, in which reference TRBV5-4 and TRBJ2-1 provide the parts outside the CDR3, is ETGVTQSPTHLIKTRGQQVTLRCSSQSGHNTVSWYQQALGQGPQFIFQYYREEENGRGNFPPRFSGLQFPNYSSELNVNALELDDSALYLCASSLAAALTYNEQFFGPGTRLTVL.

The chain has TRBV6-5 and TRBJ2-7; 9 bases match TRBD1. CDR1 and CDR2 from the germline V gene are MNHEY and SVGAGI. This CDR3 has 15 amino acids. V lost 6 bases to trimming and J lost 4 bases; unmatched junction nucleotides: 10. CDR3 bases: TGTGCCAGCAGGCTGGGACAGGGAGACTATTACGAGCAGTACTTC. Translation: CASRLGQGDYYEQYF.

The DNA of the CDR3 is TGTGCCAGCAGCACAAAGTCAGGGAGGCGGGGGACTGGGGCCAACGTCCTGACTTTC. Its protein is CASSTKSGRRGTGANVLTF. This chain uses TRBV21-1 with TRBJ2-6; TRBD2 was called by the table and not checked on the DNA. TRBV21-1 corresponds to a pseudogene. This CDR3 spans 19 amino acids.

This clone was detected ten times or more. The rearrangement uses TRBV11-2 and TRBJ2-5; 10 bases are a match to TRBD2. This CDR3 has 15 residues. Trimming cost V 1 base and J 4 bases; bases outside gene matches: 3. Germline V lookup: CDR1 SGHAT, CDR2 FQNNGV. DNA for the CDR3: TGTGCCAGCAGCTTAGCGCCTAGCGGGGGAGAGACCCAGTACTTC. As protein: CASSLAPSGGETQYF.

This sequence joins TRBV18 and TRBJ1-2; D may be TRBD1 (5 bases). Looked up from germline, CDR1 is KGHSH and CDR2 is LQKENI. The CDR3 runs 14 residues. V was trimmed by 3 bases and J by 3 bases, leaving 11 bases between them. The CDR3 DNA sequence: TGTGCCAGCTCACCGTCCAGGGAGGACTATGGCTACACCTTC. Its protein is CASSPSREDYGYTF.

The J gene is TRBJ2-3, the V gene TRBV28; 10 positions match TRBD2. CDR3 length: 18 residues. Germline values: CDR1 MDHEN, CDR2 SYDVKM. Unmatched junction bases numbered 15, after V lost 8 bases and J lost 1 base. In DNA, the CDR3 is TGTGCCAGCTGCCCGCTAGCGGGAGCGTCCTTAGGCACAGATACGCAGTATTTT. It is translated as CASCPLAGASLGTDTQYF.

This clone appeared a few times. This rearrangement joins TRBV19 to TRBJ2-2; D call uncertain. Deletions cut 5 bases from V and 0 bases from J, with 13 bases between. Germline V gives CDR1 LNHDA, CDR2 SQIVND (reference sequence). This CDR3 comprises 16 residues. CDR3 residues: CASSRVLSSNTGELFF. The CDR3 DNA follows: TGTGCCAGTAGTCGGGTGCTTAGTTCGAACACCGGGGAGCTGTTTTTT.

The chain links TRBV9 to TRBJ1-6; a weak D match, TRBD1 (5 bases). Trimming cost V 4 bases and J 8 bases, with 10 bases left between them. The CDR3 contains 13 residues. Germline V gives CDR1 SGDLS, CDR2 YYNGEE. The CDR3 reads CASSQATDSPLHF. CDR3 coding DNA: TGTGCCAGCAGCCAAGCGACAGATTCACCCCTCCACTTT.

The chain combines TRBV5-5 with TRBJ1-1; D gene uncertain. Deletions cut 2 bases from V and 0 bases from J, with 5 bases between. CDR3 length equals 13 residues. Per the germline V gene, CDR1 is SGHKS and CDR2 is YYEKEE (reference sequence). As DNA, the CDR3 is TGTGCCAGCAGCTTTTCGGTGAACACTGAAGCTTTCTTT. Its translation is CASSFSVNTEAFF.

V gene TRBV7-6 combines with J gene TRBJ1-4; 8 bases map to TRBD1. V shed 6 bases and J 5 bases; nucleotides not matched to a gene: 8. Germline-derived CDR1 and CDR2 are SGHVS and FNYEAQ. CDR3 length: 15 residues. The DNA for the CDR3 is TGTGCCAGCAGACGTAGAACAGGGGGGAATGAAAAACTGTTTTTT. As protein: CASRRRTGGNEKLFF.

The rearrangement uses TRBV29-1 and TRBJ2-7, with 13 bases that match TRBD2. Germline loops: CDR1 SQVTM, CDR2 ANQGSEA. This CDR3 contains 13 residues. The V gene end was trimmed by 4 bases and the J gene end by 3 bases; junction bases not matched to a gene: 0. CDR3 in amino acids: CSVGTSGSYEQYF. In DNA form, the CDR3 reads TGCAGCGTTGGGACTAGCGGGAGCTACGAGCAGTACTTC.

The chain has TRBV18 and TRBJ1-2; D call uncertain. Trimming stripped 0 bases from V and 5 bases from J, with 7 bases between. The CDR3 totals 13 residues. Germline CDR1 and CDR2: KGHSH and LQKENI. The CDR3, as DNA: TGTGCCAGCTCACCACCCGAGTTATATGGCTACACCTTC. This encodes CASSPPELYGYTF.